What follows is one T cell receptor beta chain and its context. The sample originates from a study of PD-L1 blockade in urothelial cancer. On the study more broadly: Each patient had 0 to 3 earlier chemotherapy regimens. Researchers found blood samples held a median of about 130,000 T cells.

TCRdb keeps only in-frame clones here, not all; method: immunoSEQ multiplex PCR. The sample has around 19,000 clones; under 85% are singletons. Described time point: peripheral blood 6 weeks after treatment start. Samples spanned pretreatment and treatment, with 1 to 8 time points per patient. The TCR comes from a man aged 45 to 65 with urothelial cancer. The source material was PBMCs, sampled around atezolizumab (anti-PD-L1) treatment.

The CDR3 DNA reads TGTGCCAGCAGCTTAGGAGGGGGCTCTGGAAACACCATATATTTT. It is translated as CASSLGGGSGNTIYF. The chain joins TRBV11-3 to TRBJ1-3; D perhaps matches TRBD1 (6 bases). The germline V gene has CDR1 SGHNT and CDR2 YENEEA. The V gene lost 1 base and the J gene lost 0 bases, with 7 bases spanning the gap. There are 15 residues in the CDR3. Drawing the rest from reference TRBV11-3 and TRBJ1-3, the complete variable domain is EAGVVQSPRYKIIEKKQPVAFWCNPISGHNTLYWYLQNLGQGPELLIRYENEEAVDDSQLPKDRFSAERLKGVDSTLKIQPAELGDSAVYLCASSLGGGSGNTIYFGEGSWLTVV.